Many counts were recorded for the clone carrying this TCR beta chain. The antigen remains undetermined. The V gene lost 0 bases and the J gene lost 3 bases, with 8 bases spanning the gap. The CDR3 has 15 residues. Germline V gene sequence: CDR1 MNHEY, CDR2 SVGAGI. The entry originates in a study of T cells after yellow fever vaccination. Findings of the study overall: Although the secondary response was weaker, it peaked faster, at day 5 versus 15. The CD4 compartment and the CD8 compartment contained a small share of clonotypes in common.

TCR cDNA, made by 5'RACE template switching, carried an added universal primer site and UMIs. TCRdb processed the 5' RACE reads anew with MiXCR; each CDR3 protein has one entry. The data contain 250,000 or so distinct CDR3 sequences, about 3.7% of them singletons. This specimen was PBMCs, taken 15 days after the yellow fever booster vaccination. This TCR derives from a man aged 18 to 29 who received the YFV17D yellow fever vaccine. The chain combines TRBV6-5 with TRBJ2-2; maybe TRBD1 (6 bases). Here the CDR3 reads CASSYSGGDTGELFF. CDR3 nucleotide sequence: TGTGCCAGCAGTTACTCAGGGGGAGACACCGGGGAGCTGTTTTTT.